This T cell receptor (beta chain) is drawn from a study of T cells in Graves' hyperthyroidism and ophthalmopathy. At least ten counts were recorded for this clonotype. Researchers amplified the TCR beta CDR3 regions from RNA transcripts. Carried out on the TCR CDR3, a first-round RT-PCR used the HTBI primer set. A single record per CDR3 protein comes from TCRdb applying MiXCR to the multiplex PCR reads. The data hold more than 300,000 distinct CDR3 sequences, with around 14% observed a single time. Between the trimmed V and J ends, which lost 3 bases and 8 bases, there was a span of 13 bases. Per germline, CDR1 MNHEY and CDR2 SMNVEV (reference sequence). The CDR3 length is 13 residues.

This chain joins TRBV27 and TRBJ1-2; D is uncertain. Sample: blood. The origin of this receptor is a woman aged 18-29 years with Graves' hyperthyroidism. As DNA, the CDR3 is TGTGCCAGCAGTTTTGAGGGTTTAAGGGGCTACACCTTC. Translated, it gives CASSFEGLRGYTF.